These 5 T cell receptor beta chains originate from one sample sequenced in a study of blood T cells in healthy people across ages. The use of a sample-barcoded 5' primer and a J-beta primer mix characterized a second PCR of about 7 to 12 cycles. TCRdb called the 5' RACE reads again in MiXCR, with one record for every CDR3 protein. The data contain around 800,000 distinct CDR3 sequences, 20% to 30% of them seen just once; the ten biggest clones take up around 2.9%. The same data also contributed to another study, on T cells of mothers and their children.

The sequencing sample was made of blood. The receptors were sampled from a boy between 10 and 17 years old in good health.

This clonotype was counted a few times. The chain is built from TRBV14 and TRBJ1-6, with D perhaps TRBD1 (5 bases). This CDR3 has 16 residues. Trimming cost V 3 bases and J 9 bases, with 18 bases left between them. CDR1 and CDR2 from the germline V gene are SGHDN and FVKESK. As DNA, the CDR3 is TGTGCCAGCAGCCAGGGGGTCCCAGCGGCTCGTTCACCCCTCCACTTT. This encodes CASSQGVPAARSPLHF.

CDR3: CASSPAEGWKMREQYF. CDR3 nucleotide sequence: TGTGCCAGCAGCCCGGCCGAGGGCTGGAAAATGAGGGAGCAGTACTTC. The V call is TRBV7-9, the J call TRBJ2-7, with D possibly being TRBD2 (5 bases). Germline V lookup: CDR1 SEHNR, CDR2 FQNEAQ (reference sequence). V was cut by 5 bases and J by 7 bases, with 24 bases left in between. The CDR3 is 16 residues long.

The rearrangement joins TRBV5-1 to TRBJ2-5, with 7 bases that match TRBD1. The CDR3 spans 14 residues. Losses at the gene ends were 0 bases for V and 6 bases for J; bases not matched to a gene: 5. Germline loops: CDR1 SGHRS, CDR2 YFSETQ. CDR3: CASSLGTGGKTQYF. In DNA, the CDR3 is TGCGCCAGCAGCTTGGGGACAGGTGGGAAGACCCAGTACTTC.

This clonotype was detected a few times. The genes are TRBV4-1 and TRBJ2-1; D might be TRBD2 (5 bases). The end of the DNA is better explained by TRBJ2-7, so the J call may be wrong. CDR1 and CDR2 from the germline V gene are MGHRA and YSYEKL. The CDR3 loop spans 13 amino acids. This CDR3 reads CASSQKEGYEQYF. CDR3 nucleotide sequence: TGCGCCAGCAGCCAGAAAGAGGGATACGAGCAGTACTTC.

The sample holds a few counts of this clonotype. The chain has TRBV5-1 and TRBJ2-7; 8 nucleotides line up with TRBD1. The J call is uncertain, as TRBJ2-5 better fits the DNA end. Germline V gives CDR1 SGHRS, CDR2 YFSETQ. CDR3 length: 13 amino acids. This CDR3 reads CASSQGQEETQYF. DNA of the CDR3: TGCGCCAGCAGCCAGGGACAGGAAGAGACCCAGTACTTC.